Described below is a single T cell receptor (beta chain) sequence and its context. The junction shows a germline mismatch at one end, possibly a read error. This entry is derived from a study of T cell changes during pregnancy in multiple sclerosis. Germline V gene data show CDR1 as SGDLS and CDR2 as YYNGEE. This CDR3 comprises 13 residues. Here immunoSEQ multiplex PCR was the method, and the copy in TCRdb shows in-frame clones only, minus some. The table has about 100,000 clones, around nine tenths seen once; the top ten hold more than 0.95%. The chain carries TRBV9 and TRBJ1-1; no reliable D call. The source was peripheral blood, collected in the second trimester of pregnancy. The clonotype was recovered from a female donor with multiple sclerosis, enrolled in a pregnancy study. In nucleotides, the CDR3 is TGTGCCAGCACAGCAGGCGCGAACATTGAAGCTTTCTTT. It is translated as CASTAGANIEAFF.